These 23 T cell receptor beta chains were sequenced from one sample in a study of CD8+ T cells in alopecia areata. Once RNA had been extracted, it was reverse transcribed into cDNA to act as the sequencing template. Profiled with immunoSEQ multiplex PCR; TCRdb holds only in-frame clones, not every one. The specimen has roughly 260,000 clones, none found just once. Using CD4, CD8alpha, NKG2D, NKG2ACE and other markers, pooled cutaneous lymph node cells were sorted. Sequences were obtained from CD4+ T cells sorted from a lymph node. All receptors derive from a C3H/HeJ mouse with alopecia areata. For this strain, the MHC haplotype corresponds to H2-k.

Regarding this clone: Genes here carry mouse names. The DNA ends 4 residues before the CDR3 does, and the rest of the CDR3 is filled in from the germline J gene. This rearrangement joins TRBV1 to TRBJ2-2, with 12 nucleotides matching TRBD2. Trimming took 1 base from V and 3 from J; bases not matched to a gene: 6. The CDR3 is 18 residues long. Germline CDR1 NSQYPW, CDR2 LRSPGD (reference sequence). CDR3 protein: CTCSAALGLGGYTGQLYF. The sequenced part of the CDR3 DNA is TGCACCTGCAGTGCAGCCCTGGGACTGGGGGGCTACACCGGG.

This clone was found a few times. The junction differs from germline at one of its ends, possibly a read error. Mouse names are used for the genes. The observed sequence ends 4 residues before the CDR3 terminus, with the missing tail filled in from the germline J gene. The V and J genes are TRBV13-1 and TRBJ2-1; 11 nucleotides match TRBD2. The CDR3 spans 15 residues. Germline assignment: CDR1 NSHNY and CDR2 SYGAGN. CDR3 amino acids: CASREGTGGYAEQFF. CDR3 DNA, as far as it was read: TGTGCCAGCCGTGAAGGGACTGGGGGCTATGCT.

This clone was observed a handful of times. A far larger clone is only one base removed, so a read error is likely. Genes here carry mouse names. Sequencing ends 4 residues short of the CDR3 end; the germline J gene provides the rest. The chain carries TRBV19 and TRBJ1-2, with D possibly being TRBD1 (5 bases). The V end lost 4 bases, the J end lost 0 bases, and 7 bases lay between the germline ends. The CDR3 has 13 amino acids. Germline loops: CDR1 FNHDT, CDR2 SITEND (reference sequence). CDR3 sequence: CASSATANSDYTF. The sequenced part of the CDR3 DNA is TGTGCCAGCAGTGCGACAGCAAACTCC.

This clone was picked up a small number of times. Gene names refer to mouse genes. Read data end 4 residues before the CDR3 end; the end is taken from the germline J gene. The V call is TRBV19, the J call TRBJ2-7; possibly TRBD1 for D (5 bases). The CDR3 has 13 amino acids. Germline CDR1 FNHDT, CDR2 SITEND (reference sequence). The DNA read from the CDR3 is TGTGCCAGCAGTATCGCAGGGCGTTAT. Translation: CASSIAGRY. The full CDR3 sequence reads CASSIAGRYEQYF.

This clone was recorded a few times. Any gene name here is a mouse gene name. The sequence runs out 4 residues before the end of the CDR3; the remainder is reconstructed from the germline J gene. Other DNA sequences in the same sample also yield this CDR3. The genes are TRBV31 and TRBJ2-3; 9 nucleotides match TRBD2. The ends lost 3 bases at V and 0 bases at J; junction bases unmatched: 1. CDR3 size: 14 residues. Germline V CDR1 and CDR2: GKSSPN, SITVG. This CDR3 is CAWRLGGSAETLYF. CDR3 DNA (partial): TGTGCCTGGAGACTGGGGGGAAGTGCAGAA.

With regard to this clone: Genes and germline are mouse. The read falls 3 residues short of the CDR3 end, and the missing part is taken from the germline J gene. This sample also contains other DNA sequences that code for the same CDR3. This rearrangement joins TRBV13-1 to TRBJ1-6; D ambiguous. TRBJ1-6 is reported as an ORF; its role is uncertain. CDR3 length: 14 amino acids. V was shortened by 0 bases and J by 7 bases, with 8 bases between the two germline ends. The germline V gene has CDR1 NSHNY and CDR2 SYGAGN. CDR3 amino acids: CASSDGVGNSPLYF. The part of the CDR3 DNA that was read is TGTGCCAGCAGTGATGGGGTAGGGAATTCGCCC.

This clone was counted between two and nine times. Mouse names are used for the genes. The read halts 4 residues ahead of the CDR3 end, with the missing end drawn from the germline J gene. Other nucleotide sequences from this sample produce the same CDR3. The chain carries TRBV13-1 and TRBJ1-1, with 8 bases lining up with TRBD1. CDR1 and CDR2 from the germline V gene are NSHNY and SYGAGN. The CDR3 is 14 residues long. The J segment lost 3 bases and the V segment lost 3 bases, leaving 4 bases of the junction unmatched. The covered CDR3 bases are TGTGCCAGCAGTGGGACAGGGCGGGACACA. Translation: CASSGTGRDT. The complete CDR3 protein is CASSGTGRDTEVFF.

This clone has more than one count but fewer than ten. These gene names are mouse names. The read gets to within 4 residues of the CDR3 end, and the germline J gene fills in the rest. Other DNA sequences from this sample encode an identical CDR3 as well. This chain connects TRBV1 to TRBJ1-2; perhaps TRBD1 as D (5 bases). The V gene's germline CDR1 is NSQYPW and CDR2 LRSPGD (reference sequence). The CDR3 extends over 14 amino acids. V was clipped by 3 bases and J by 0 bases, with 8 bases between them. CDR3 loop: CTCSAATANSDYTF. The sequenced CDR3 bases are TGCACCTGCAGTGCTGCGACAGCAAACTCC.

A few counts support this clone. The gene symbols are mouse symbols. With the read ending 4 residues before the CDR3 end, the germline J gene is used to fill in that end. This rearrangement joins TRBV5 to TRBJ2-5; D possibly corresponds to TRBD1 (5 bases). Germline loops: CDR1 LGHNA, CDR2 YNLKQL (reference sequence). The CDR3 has 16 amino acids. V lost 0 bases to trimming and J lost 0 bases, with 10 bases between them. CDR3 bases read: TGTGCCAGCAGCCAAGATAGAAGGGGTAACCAAGAC. Protein: CASSQDRRGNQD. The entire CDR3 sequence reads CASSQDRRGNQDTQYF.

Only a few counts were recorded for this clone. Germline and genes: mouse. The read terminates 3 residues before the CDR3 end, so the remaining end is supplied by the germline J gene. The chain employs TRBV1 and TRBJ1-6; tentatively, D is TRBD1 (5 bases). TRBJ1-6 is known as an ORF, though its function is uncertain. Germline V CDR1 and CDR2: NSQYPW, LRSPGD (reference sequence). CDR3 length equals 14 residues. The V gene lost 0 bases and the J gene lost 7 bases, with 7 bases spanning the gap. CDR3 sequence: CTCSAEGENSPLYF. The CDR3 DNA, read in part, is TGCACCTGCAGTGCAGAAGGGGAGAATTCGCCC.

This clone has only a few counts. Germline and genes here are mouse. The read stops 4 residues short of the end of the CDR3; the missing end is completed from the germline J gene. The V gene is TRBV19, the J gene TRBJ2-5, with 8 nucleotides matching TRBD1. Germline CDR1 FNHDT, CDR2 SITEND (reference sequence). The trim removed 5 bases at V and 3 bases at J, leaving 5 bases unmatched. There are 14 residues in the CDR3. CDR3 amino acids: CASRDRDRQDTQYF. The CDR3 DNA, read in part, is TGTGCCAGCAGAGACCGGGACAGGCAAGAC.

Points on this clone: Mouse names are used for the genes. Read coverage stops 4 residues before the CDR3 terminus; the germline J gene supplies the remainder. The rearrangement links TRBV31 to TRBJ2-2; TRBD2 matches at 7 bases. V lost 0 bases and J lost 3; bases outside the gene matches: 4. Germline CDR1 is GKSSPN and CDR2 is SITVG. The CDR3 consists of 15 residues. The CDR3 bases that were read are TGTGCCTGGAGTCTAAGGTGGGGGGACACCGGG. Its protein is CAWSLRWGDTG. The CDR3 in full is CAWSLRWGDTGQLYF. Using reference TRBV31 and TRBJ2-2 for the parts outside the CDR3, the full variable domain is AQTIHQWPVAEIKAVGSPLSLGCTIKGKSSPNLYWYWQATGGTLQQLFYSITVGQVESVVQLNLSASRPKDDQFILSTEKLLLSHSGFYLCAWSLRWGDTGQLYFGEGSKLTVL.

There are a few counts of this clone. The germline and genes are mouse ones. The read stops 4 residues short of the end of the CDR3; the missing end is completed from the germline J gene. The same CDR3 also results from other DNA sequences found in this sample. The chain recombines TRBV13-3 with TRBJ2-1; tentative D call: TRBD1 (7 bases). Trimming pared 4 bases from V and 6 bases from J, leaving 11 bases between. The CDR3 is 13 residues long. In germline, CDR1 is NNHDY, CDR2 SYVADS. CDR3 sequence: CASSRQGGAEQFF. The part of the CDR3 DNA that was read is TGTGCCAGCAGTCGTCAGGGGGGTGCT.

This clone came up a few times. Germline and genes: mouse. The read terminates 4 residues before the CDR3 end, so the remaining end is supplied by the germline J gene. The chain recombines TRBV1 with TRBJ2-3; TRBD1 agrees at 8 bases. This CDR3 comprises 15 residues. Germline V CDR1 and CDR2: NSQYPW, LRSPGD (reference sequence). V trimming: 2 bases; J trimming: 3 bases; junction bases outside the gene matches: 4. CDR3 sequence: CTCSAQGARAETLYF. CDR3 DNA (partial): TGCACCTGCAGTGCACAGGGGGCGAGGGCAGAA.

This clone was picked up a small number of times. Genes and germline come from the mouse. The read comes to an end 4 residues before the CDR3 does, leaving the germline J gene to fill in the end. The chain links TRBV13-3 to TRBJ2-2; 8 bases are a match to TRBD1. Looked up from germline, CDR1 is NNHDY and CDR2 is SYVADS. CDR3 length: 16 amino acids. After removal of 6 bases from V and 3 bases from J, the junction contained 10 bases not matched to a gene. The CDR3 DNA, read in part, is TGTGCCAGCACCCCTGACAGGGGTAAGGACACCGGG. It is translated as CASTPDRGKDTG. The entire CDR3 sequence reads CASTPDRGKDTGQLYF. Using reference TRBV13-3 and TRBJ2-2 for the parts outside the CDR3, the full variable domain is EAAVTQSPRSKVAVTGGKVTLSCHQTNNHDYMYWYRQDTGHGLRLIHYSYVADSTEKGDIPDGYKASRPSQENFSLILELASLSQTAVYFCASTPDRGKDTGQLYFGEGSKLTVL.

With respect to this clone: Gene labels here are mouse ones. The observed sequence ends 4 residues before the CDR3 terminus, with the missing tail filled in from the germline J gene. This chain links TRBV13-1 with TRBJ2-2; D possibly corresponds to TRBD2 (5 bases). The CDR3 sequence is 16 residues long. CDR1 and CDR2 (germline): NSHNY, SYGAGN. Trimming removed 0 bases from V and 4 bases from J, with 13 bases in between. The CDR3 loop is CASSDVWEGVTGQLYF. The part of the CDR3 DNA that was read is TGTGCCAGCAGTGATGTCTGGGAGGGCGTCACCGGG.

This clone was recorded a few times. Gene names and germline refer to mouse. The observed sequence ends 4 residues before the CDR3 terminus, with the missing tail filled in from the germline J gene. The chain is built from TRBV13-1 and TRBJ2-5; the D gene is possibly TRBD1 (5 bases). CDR3 length: 16 amino acids. V lost 0 bases to trimming and J lost 0 bases, with 11 bases between them. Germline V gene sequence: CDR1 NSHNY, CDR2 SYGAGN. The CDR3 bases that were read are TGTGCCAGCAGTGATGCAAGACAGAATAACCAAGAC. Its translation: CASSDARQNNQD. The whole CDR3 reads CASSDARQNNQDTQYF.

A note on this clone: A much larger clone sits a single nucleotide away, making a read error possible. Mouse germline and gene names are used. The missing CDR3 end, 3 residues past where the read stops, is filled in from the germline J gene. The chain uses TRBV13-3 and TRBJ1-6; D uncertain. TRBJ1-6 is an ORF for which the function is uncertain. Germline CDR1 NNHDY, CDR2 SYVADS. This CDR3 spans 15 amino acids. V lost 0 bases, J lost 0 bases, and 4 bases lay in between. CDR3 residues: CASSDDNSYNSPLYF. The sequenced part of the CDR3 DNA is TGTGCCAGCAGTGATGACAATTCCTATAATTCGCCC.

On this clone: Gene names follow the mouse nomenclature. The read finishes 4 residues shy of the CDR3 end, and the germline J gene is used to complete it. The chain combines TRBV5 with TRBJ1-2; 9 nucleotides align to TRBD1. CDR1 is LGHNA, CDR2 YNLKQL, per germline (reference sequence). This CDR3 contains 17 residues. V gave up 0 bases and J gave up 3 bases; unmatched junction bases: 8. CDR3 DNA (partial): TGTGCCAGCAGCCAAGAGCCCCGGGACAGGGAGGACTCC. Its protein is CASSQEPRDREDS. The whole CDR3 protein reads CASSQEPRDREDSDYTF.

This clone turned up a few times. The listed genes are named as in mouse. The read ends 4 residues early relative to the CDR3; the germline J gene fills the gap. The rearrangement uses TRBV13-2 and TRBJ2-1; a possible D gene is TRBD2 (7 bases). V was trimmed by 0 bases and J by 0 bases, leaving 10 bases between them. CDR3 length: 16 residues. Germline loops: CDR1 NNHNN, CDR2 SYGAGS (reference sequence). CDR3 amino acids: CASGDGGALNYAEQFF. The CDR3 DNA, read in part, is TGTGCCAGCGGTGATGGGGGGGCCCTTAACTATGCT.

This clone was detected a few times. Germline and genes here are mouse. Read coverage stops 4 residues before the CDR3 terminus; the germline J gene supplies the remainder. The same CDR3 is also encoded by other DNA sequences in this sample. V usage is TRBV13-1 and J usage is TRBJ2-1, with 8 nucleotides matching TRBD1. Losses at the gene ends were 1 base for V and 3 bases for J; bases not matched to a gene: 6. This CDR3 has 16 amino acids. Germline-derived CDR1 and CDR2 are NSHNY and SYGAGN. CDR3 bases read: TGTGCCAGCAGTGATCTGGGGACAGGCGGCTATGCT. Translated: CASSDLGTGGYA. The whole CDR3 region reads CASSDLGTGGYAEQFF.

This clone occurred a few times. Gene names and germline match the mouse. The read stops 4 residues short of the end of the CDR3; the missing end is completed from the germline J gene. Different DNA sequences within this sample yield the same CDR3. The chain recombines TRBV13-1 with TRBJ2-3; D is perhaps TRBD1 (5 bases). There are 14 residues in the CDR3. Trimming took off 0 bases at V and 3 bases at J, with 8 bases between the two ends. CDR1 is NSHNY and CDR2 is SYGAGN in the germline V gene. CDR3 sequence reads: CASSDAGRAETLYF. The covered CDR3 bases are TGTGCCAGCAGTGATGCAGGGCGGGCAGAA.

This clone turned up a few times. Gene names and germline match the mouse. CDR3 DNA (partial): TGTGCCTGGAGTTCCCAGCCGGGACAGGGGAACTCC. Its translation is CAWSSQPGQGNS. The CDR3 reads in full as CAWSSQPGQGNSDYTF. The chain has TRBV31 and TRBJ1-2, with 10 bases fitting TRBD1. The observed sequence ends 4 residues before the CDR3 terminus, with the missing tail filled in from the germline J gene. Germline lookup yields CDR1 GKSSPN and CDR2 SITVG. V lost 2 bases to trimming and J lost 2 bases; unmatched junction nucleotides: 8. CDR3 length equals 16 residues.